This T cell receptor beta chain was sequenced during a study of memory CD4+ T cells and cytomegalovirus serostatus. Study-level information: This sample comes from healthy Belgian adults, eight to ten CMV seropositive, approximately 24 seronegative.

Assay: immunoSEQ multiplex PCR; the TCRdb copy retains only in-frame clones and omits some. The table records tens of thousands of clones, 82% of them present only once. Single viable CD3+CD4+CD8-CD45RO+ cells were sorted as the memory CD4+ T cells. The CDR3 spans 17 residues. This chain uses TRBV21-1 with TRBJ2-1; the D segment call TRBD1 is taken from the table without a DNA check. TRBV21-1 represents a pseudogene. Sequenced material: memory CD4+ T cells from blood. The receptor comes from an adult in good health and CMV-seronegative. Some clones in this sample may be carry-over from other donors' samples. CDR3 nucleotide sequence: TGTGCCAGCAGCAAAGAGGGGGCGCCTAGCTCCTACAATGAGCAGTTCTTC. It translates to CASSKEGAPSSYNEQFF.